The present T cell receptor beta chain was sequenced within a study of tumor and adjacent non-tumor tissue in lung cancer. Study-wide context: Patients comprised 12 adenocarcinoma, a couple of squamous cell carcinoma and 1 small cell lung cancer. The patients, approximately 9 men and about 5 women, were roughly 30 to 80 with stage I to III disease.

A single count supports this clonotype. The junction shows a germline mismatch at one end, possibly a read error. A modified ARM-PCR protocol with three rounds of nested PCR amplified TCRbeta. MiXCR, run by TCRdb on the multiplex PCR reads, gives a single entry per CDR3 protein. This table holds some 200,000 distinct CDR3 sequences, about two thirds found once. From germline, CDR1 is DFQATT and CDR2 SNEGSKA (reference sequence). This CDR3 spans 16 amino acids. RNA was extracted from bulk tissue without any cell sorting. Sequencing input: lung tumor tissue. This sequence was found in a man in his 60s with non-small cell lung cancer. The V and J genes are TRBV20-1 and TRBJ2-3; TRBD2 agrees at 8 bases. The CDR3 coding sequence is TGCAGAGCTACGCGGGGAAGGCGGGGGGGCACAGATACGCAGTATTTT. As protein: CRATRGRRGGTDTQYF.